The 13 T cell receptor beta chains given below trace back to one sample, sequenced in a study of T-cell reconstitution after alpha-beta-depleted transplantation in children. The authors prepared the TCRbeta library with unique molecular identifiers. From the PCR reads, TCRdb called clonotypes with MiXCR, one entry per CDR3 protein. The sample lists 250,000 to 300,000 distinct CDR3 sequences, 9.5% to 10% occurring once. Source: PBMCs from the stem cell graft donor, taken from the stem cell graft. These receptor sequences come from a human donor who donated a stem cell graft to a child with SCID.

The chain recombines TRBV20-1 with TRBJ1-2; 8 positions agree with TRBD1. V lost 3 bases and J lost 4; bases outside the gene matches: 4. CDR3 length: 13 amino acids. From germline, CDR1 is DFQATT and CDR2 SNEGSKA (reference sequence). CDR3 residues: CSARDREGYGYTF. CDR3 DNA sequence: TGCAGTGCTAGGGACAGGGAAGGCTATGGCTACACCTTC.

This clonotype was picked up a small number of times. CDR3 in amino acids: CASSQEGQGYEQYF. For the CDR3, the DNA is TGCGCCAGCAGCCAAGAAGGGCAGGGCTACGAGCAGTACTTC. The V gene is TRBV4-1, the J gene TRBJ2-7; perhaps TRBD1 as D (5 bases). With 0 bases removed from V and 3 bases from J, the gap between germline ends came to 9 bases. Per germline, CDR1 MGHRA and CDR2 YSYEKL. The CDR3 sequence is 14 residues long.

This clonotype was seen only a few times. The chain employs TRBV27 and TRBJ1-2, with D unresolved. Germline lookup yields CDR1 MNHEY and CDR2 SMNVEV (reference sequence). The CDR3 is 12 residues long. Trimming stripped 6 bases from V and 2 bases from J, with 7 bases between. The DNA for the CDR3 is TGTGCCAGCAGGGGCGGAAACTATGGCTACACCTTC. Translation gives CASRGGNYGYTF.

The V gene is TRBV10-3, the J gene TRBJ2-7, with a weak D call TRBD1 (6 bases). V lost 3 bases and J lost 7, with 10 bases in between. From germline, CDR1 is ENHRY and CDR2 SYGVKD. The CDR3 runs 12 residues. The CDR3 reads CAISEQGWEQYF. The CDR3 DNA sequence: TGTGCCATCAGTGAACAGGGATGGGAGCAGTACTTC.

This clonotype was picked up many times. V gene TRBV3-1 combines with J gene TRBJ1-2; D not certain. CDR1 is LGHDT and CDR2 is YNNKEL in the germline V gene (reference sequence). Trimming took off 3 bases at V and 8 bases at J, with 16 bases between the two ends. CDR3 length equals 14 residues. This CDR3 reads CASSQPSSSRGYTF. For the CDR3, the DNA is TGTGCCAGCAGCCAGCCCTCGTCTTCTCGGGGCTACACCTTC. Filled out from reference TRBV3-1 and TRBJ1-2, the complete variable domain reads DTAVSQTPKYLVTQMGNDKSIKCEQNLGHDTMYWYKQDSKKFLKIMFSYNNKELIINETVPNRFSPKSPDKAHLNLHINSLELGDSAVYFCASSQPSSSRGYTFGSGTRLTVV.

This clonotype has just one count. The chain carries TRBV5-4 and TRBJ2-5; 9 nucleotides line up with TRBD2. The V and J ends lost 0 bases and 5 bases, in that order; junction bases with no gene match: 8. Per the germline V gene, CDR1 is SGHNT and CDR2 is YYREEE (reference sequence). This CDR3 has 16 residues. CDR3 protein: CASSLAPERGVETQYF. CDR3 DNA: TGTGCCAGCAGCTTGGCCCCGGAGCGGGGGGTGGAGACCCAGTACTTC.

Ten or more counts support this clonotype. The rearrangement joins TRBV6-2 or TRBV6-3 to TRBJ2-7; D unclear. This CDR3 has 14 amino acids. Looked up from germline, CDR1 is MNHEY and CDR2 is SVGEGT. V lost 5 bases and J 0 bases, leaving 11 bases between the germline ends. The DNA for the CDR3 is TGTGCCAGCAGTAATCTAATAATCTCCTACGAGCAGTACTTC. This encodes CASSNLIISYEQYF.

In this sample, this clonotype turned up many times. The chain has TRBV12-3 or TRBV12-4 and TRBJ1-6; perhaps TRBD1 as D (6 bases). The CDR3 runs 15 residues. V dropped 6 bases and J dropped 7 bases, with 16 bases sitting between them. The CDR3 loop reads CASSREGVGNSPLHF. CDR3 in DNA: TGTGCCAGCAGCAGAGAGGGGGTGGGGAATTCACCCCTCCACTTT.

This clonotype showed up just a few times. The chain has TRBV20-1 and TRBJ2-3; the D gene is possibly TRBD1 (7 bases). CDR1 DFQATT and CDR2 SNEGSKA come from the germline V gene (reference sequence). The V and J ends lost 0 bases and 4 bases respectively, with 20 bases between them. This CDR3 is 17 amino acids long. Here the CDR3 DNA reads TGCAGTGCTAGAGACTATAAAGGGGGCGCGGGGTCAGATACGCAGTATTTT. Its protein is CSARDYKGGAGSDTQYF.

This CDR3 reads CASRRGQGGLNSPLHF. Here the CDR3 DNA reads TGTGCCAGCAGACGGGGACAGGGGGGACTCAATTCACCCCTCCACTTT. This chain uses TRBV12-3 or TRBV12-4 with TRBJ1-6; TRBD1 matches 11 bases. J gave up 7 bases and V 6 bases, and 8 bases lay outside the gene matches. This CDR3 contains 16 residues.

The chain links TRBV20-1 to TRBJ2-5; D gene uncertain. Germline CDR1 is DFQATT and CDR2 is SNEGSKA (reference sequence). The CDR3 covers 12 residues. The ends were cut back, 3 bases at V and 7 bases at J, with 12 bases in the middle. CDR3 DNA: TGCAGTGCTAGGGAGCTGGATGGGACCCAGTACTTC. Translated: CSARELDGTQYF.

This chain uses TRBV12-3 or TRBV12-4 with TRBJ2-7; 7 bases are a match to TRBD2. Losses at the gene ends were 4 bases for V and 7 bases for J; bases not matched to a gene: 4. The CDR3 is 12 residues long. The CDR3 is CASSSGGLEQYF. CDR3 sequence (DNA): TGTGCCAGCAGTTCGGGGGGTCTGGAGCAGTACTTC.

This clonotype appeared many times. The chain employs TRBV10-3 and TRBJ2-3; 8 bases fit TRBD2. The germline CDR1 and CDR2 sequences are ENHRY and SYGVKD. The CDR3 covers 14 residues. The ends lost 10 bases at V and 7 bases at J; junction bases unmatched: 13. The CDR3 DNA reads as TGTGCCACTCAGAATAGCGGGGATGGGAATACGCAGTATTTT. Residues: CATQNSGDGNTQYF.